This TCR beta chain is drawn from a study of TIL therapy for anti-PD-1-resistant metastatic lung cancer. The time point here: pre-treatment sample, taken before nivolumab and TIL therapy. Most excised metastases sampled were pleural nodules or supraclavicular lymph nodes. Trimming took 3 bases from V and 4 from J; bases not matched to a gene: 3. The CDR3 loop spans 14 amino acids. Germline CDR1 is SGHAT and CDR2 is FQNNGV. This was the immunoSEQ v3 assay. The method was immunoSEQ multiplex PCR; TCRdb's version includes in-frame clones alone and lacks a portion of them. Among tens of thousands of clones, just under 75% were seen once, and the ten largest hold approximately 7.3%.

The sample was tumor tissue, taken at baseline. The clonotype was recovered from a person between 30 and 79 years old with non-small cell lung cancer. The chain links TRBV11-2 to TRBJ1-2; TRBD1 agrees at 9 bases. The CDR3 loop is CASSLGQGSYGYTF. As DNA, the CDR3 is TGTGCCAGCAGCTTGGGACAGGGATCCTATGGCTACACCTTC.